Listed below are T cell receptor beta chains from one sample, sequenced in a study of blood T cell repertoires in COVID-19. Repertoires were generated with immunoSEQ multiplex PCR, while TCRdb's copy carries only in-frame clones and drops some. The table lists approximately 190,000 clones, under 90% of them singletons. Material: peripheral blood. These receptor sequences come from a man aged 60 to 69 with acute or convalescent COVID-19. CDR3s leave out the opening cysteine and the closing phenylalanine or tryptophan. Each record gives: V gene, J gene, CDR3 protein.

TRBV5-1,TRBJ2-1,ASSRQGYNEQF
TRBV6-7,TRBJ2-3,ASSYLGQLGDTQY
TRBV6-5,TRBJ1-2,ASRSTGNYGYT
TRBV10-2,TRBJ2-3,ATTRDTASTDTQY
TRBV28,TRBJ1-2,ASSRTGDDGYT
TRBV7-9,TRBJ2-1,ASSSPTPGLAGLEQF
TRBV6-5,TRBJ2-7,ASIVGRSSSYEQY
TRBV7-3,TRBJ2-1,ALISANKTGYEQF
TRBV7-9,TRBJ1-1,ASSLWGTGMNTEAF
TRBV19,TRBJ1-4,ASSPGTATYEKLF
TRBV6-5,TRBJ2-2,ASSTSGNTGELF
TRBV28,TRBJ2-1,ASSTPTSGNEQF
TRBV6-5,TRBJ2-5,ASSVGGPQETQY
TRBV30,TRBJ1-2,ATFGQTGGLITIGYT
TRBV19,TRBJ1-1,ASAQGARAEAF
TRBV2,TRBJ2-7,ASILSHGGEVYEQY
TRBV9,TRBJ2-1,ASSARDRDSYNEQF
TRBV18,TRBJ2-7,ASSPKASRGYEQY
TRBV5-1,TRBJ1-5,ASSLTGVNQPQH
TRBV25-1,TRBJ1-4,ASSEGVTNEKLF
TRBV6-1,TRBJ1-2,ASSETGQGSNGGYT
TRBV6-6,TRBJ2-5,ASSRGQETQY
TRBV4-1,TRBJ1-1,ASSQPGQHTEAF
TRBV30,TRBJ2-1,AWSGIIALSYNEQF
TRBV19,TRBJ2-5,ASSNSRTGTWETQY
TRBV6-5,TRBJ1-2,ASSYTGGYYGYT
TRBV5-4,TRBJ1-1,ASSLAGENTEAF
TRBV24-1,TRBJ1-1,ATSDTNGVRAF
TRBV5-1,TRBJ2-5,ASSLGEQETQY
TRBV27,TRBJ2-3,ASRPPRRGTITDTQY
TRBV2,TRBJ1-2,ASSGGTYYGYT
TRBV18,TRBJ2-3,ASSPLQARTDTQY
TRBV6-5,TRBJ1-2,ASSSPRTGYYGYT
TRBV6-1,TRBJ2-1,ASSENSPGLLATYNEQF
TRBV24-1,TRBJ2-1,ATSDPSSGGLGQF
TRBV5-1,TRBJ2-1,ASSFLQGYEQF
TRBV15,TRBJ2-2,ATSTTWDSRNTGELF
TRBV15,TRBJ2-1,ATSLPQAGGFLSSYNEQF
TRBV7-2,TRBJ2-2,ASSPLTRASGELF
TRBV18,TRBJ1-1,ASSPRRDTEAF
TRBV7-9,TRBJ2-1,ASSPGTSGRVSYNEQF
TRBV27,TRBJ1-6,ASRGRTGINSPLH
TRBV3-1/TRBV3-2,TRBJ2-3,ASSQGPTGTSYPNGTDTQY
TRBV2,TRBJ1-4,ASSYVGGGEKLF
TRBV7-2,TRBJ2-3,ASSLVGGGAYTDTQY
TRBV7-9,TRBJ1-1,ASSLTRGDGLVKVPEAF
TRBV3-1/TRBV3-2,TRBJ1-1,ASSQAGGPEAF
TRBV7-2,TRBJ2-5,ASSLRAGMPQETQY
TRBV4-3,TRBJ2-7,ASSQGLAGASYEQY
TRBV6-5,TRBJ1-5,ASSYSWGRYQPQH
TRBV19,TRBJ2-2,ASSSGSGSYTGELF
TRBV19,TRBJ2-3,ASSNTPGTGTQY
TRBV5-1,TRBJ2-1,ASSLIQGSTKEQF
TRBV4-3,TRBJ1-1,ASSQDRGITEAF